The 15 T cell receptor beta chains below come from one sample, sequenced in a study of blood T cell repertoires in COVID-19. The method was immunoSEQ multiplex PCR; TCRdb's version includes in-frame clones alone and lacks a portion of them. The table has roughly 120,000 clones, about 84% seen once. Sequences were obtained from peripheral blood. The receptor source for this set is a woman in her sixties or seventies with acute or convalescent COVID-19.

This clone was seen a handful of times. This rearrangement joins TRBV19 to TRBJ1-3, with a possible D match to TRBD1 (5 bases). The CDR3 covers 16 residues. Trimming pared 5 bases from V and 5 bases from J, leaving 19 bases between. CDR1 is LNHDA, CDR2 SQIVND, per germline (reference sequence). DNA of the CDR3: TGTGCCAGTAGTGACCAGGGCTCCAATATTCGAAACACCATATATTTT. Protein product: CASSDQGSNIRNTIYF.

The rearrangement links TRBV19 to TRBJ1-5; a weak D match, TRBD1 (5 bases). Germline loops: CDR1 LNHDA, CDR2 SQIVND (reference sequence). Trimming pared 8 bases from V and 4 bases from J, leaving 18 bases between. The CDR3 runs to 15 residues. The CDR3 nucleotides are TGTGCCAGTGAATCCGGGGGACTGGGAAATCAGCCCCAGCATTTT. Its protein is CASESGGLGNQPQHF.

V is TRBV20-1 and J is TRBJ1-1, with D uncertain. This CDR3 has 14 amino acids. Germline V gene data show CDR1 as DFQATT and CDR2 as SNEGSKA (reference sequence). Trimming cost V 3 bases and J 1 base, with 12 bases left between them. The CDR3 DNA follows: TGCAGTGCTAGTCCCGGACTGTGGAACACTGAAGCTTTCTTT. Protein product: CSASPGLWNTEAFF.

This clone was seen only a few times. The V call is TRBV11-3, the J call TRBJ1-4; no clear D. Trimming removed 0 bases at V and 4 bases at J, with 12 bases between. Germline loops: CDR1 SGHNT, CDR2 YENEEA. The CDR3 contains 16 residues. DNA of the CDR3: TGTGCCAGCAGCTTAGATGAGGGCAGCGATAATGAAAAACTGTTTTTT. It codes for CASSLDEGSDNEKLFF.

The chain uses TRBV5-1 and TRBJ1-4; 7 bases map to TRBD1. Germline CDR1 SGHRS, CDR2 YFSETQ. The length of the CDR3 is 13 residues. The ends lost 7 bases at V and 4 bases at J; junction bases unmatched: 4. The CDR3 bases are TGCGCCAGCCGGGACAGCATTAATGAAAAACTGTTTTTT. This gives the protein CASRDSINEKLFF.

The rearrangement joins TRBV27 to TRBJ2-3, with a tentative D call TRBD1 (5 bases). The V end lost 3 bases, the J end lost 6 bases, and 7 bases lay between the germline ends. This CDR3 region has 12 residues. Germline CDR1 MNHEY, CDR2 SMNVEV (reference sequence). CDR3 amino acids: CASSLGRDTQYF. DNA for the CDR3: TGTGCCAGCAGTTTGGGGCGGGATACGCAGTATTTT.

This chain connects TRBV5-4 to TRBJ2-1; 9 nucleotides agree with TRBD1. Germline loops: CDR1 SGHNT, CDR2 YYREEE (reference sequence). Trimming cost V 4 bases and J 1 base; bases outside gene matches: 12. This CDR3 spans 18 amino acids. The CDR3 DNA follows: TGTGCCAGCAGCCCAGGGACAGGGCGATTGGGGTCCTACAATGAGCAGTTCTTC. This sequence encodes CASSPGTGRLGSYNEQFF.

As DNA, the CDR3 is TGTGCCAGCAGCGTAGGAGCGGGGGAGTCCTACGAGCAGTACTTC. Translated: CASSVGAGESYEQYF. V and J are TRBV9 and TRBJ2-7; 8 bases agree with TRBD2. The V gene's germline CDR1 is SGDLS and CDR2 YYNGEE. The V and J ends lost 0 bases and 1 base, in that order; junction bases with no gene match: 3. The CDR3 spans 15 residues.

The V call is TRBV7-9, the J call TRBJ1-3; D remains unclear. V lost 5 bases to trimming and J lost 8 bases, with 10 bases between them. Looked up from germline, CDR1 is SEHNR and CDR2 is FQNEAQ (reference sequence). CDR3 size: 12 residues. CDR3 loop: CASSPNSDTIYF. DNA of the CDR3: TGTGCCAGCAGCCCGAACTCGGACACCATATATTTT.

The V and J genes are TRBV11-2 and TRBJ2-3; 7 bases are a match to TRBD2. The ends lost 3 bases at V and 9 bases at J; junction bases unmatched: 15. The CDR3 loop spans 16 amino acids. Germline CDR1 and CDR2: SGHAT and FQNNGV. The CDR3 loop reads CASSFLASGVEQTQYF. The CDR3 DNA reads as TGTGCCAGCAGCTTTTTGGCCAGCGGGGTAGAGCAGACGCAGTATTTT. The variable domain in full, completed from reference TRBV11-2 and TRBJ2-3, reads EAGVAQSPRYKIIEKRQSVAFWCNPISGHATLYWYQQILGQGPKLLIQFQNNGVVDDSQLPKDRFSAERLKGVDSTLKIQPAKLEDSAVYLCASSFLASGVEQTQYFGPGTRLTVL.

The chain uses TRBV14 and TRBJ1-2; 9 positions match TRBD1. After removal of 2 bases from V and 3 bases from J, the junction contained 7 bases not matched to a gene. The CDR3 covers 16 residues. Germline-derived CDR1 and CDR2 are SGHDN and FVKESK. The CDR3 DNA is TGTGCCAGCAGCCAACTAAACAGGGGGCTGCACTATGGCTACACCTTC. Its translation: CASSQLNRGLHYGYTF.

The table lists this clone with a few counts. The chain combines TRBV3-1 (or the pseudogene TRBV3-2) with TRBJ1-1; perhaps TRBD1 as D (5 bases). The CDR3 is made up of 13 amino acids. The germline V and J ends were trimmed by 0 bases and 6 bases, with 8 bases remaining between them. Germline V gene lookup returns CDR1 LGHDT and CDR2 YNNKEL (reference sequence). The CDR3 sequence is CASSQDGGAEAFF. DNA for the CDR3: TGTGCCAGCAGCCAAGATGGGGGGGCTGAAGCTTTCTTT.

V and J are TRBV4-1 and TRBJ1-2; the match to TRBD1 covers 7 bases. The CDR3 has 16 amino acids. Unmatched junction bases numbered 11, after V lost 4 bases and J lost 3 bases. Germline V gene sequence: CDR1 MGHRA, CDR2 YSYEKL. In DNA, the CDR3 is TGCGCCAGCAGCCGGAGGGACAGCACCGTGGACTATGGCTACACCTTC. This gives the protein CASSRRDSTVDYGYTF.

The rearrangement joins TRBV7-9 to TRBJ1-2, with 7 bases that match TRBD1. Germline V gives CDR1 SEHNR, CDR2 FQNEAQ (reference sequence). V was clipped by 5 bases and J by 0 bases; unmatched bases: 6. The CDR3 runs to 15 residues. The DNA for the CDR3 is TGTGCCAGCAGCCCGCAGGGGGGTCCTAACTATGGCTACACCTTC. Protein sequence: CASSPQGGPNYGYTF.

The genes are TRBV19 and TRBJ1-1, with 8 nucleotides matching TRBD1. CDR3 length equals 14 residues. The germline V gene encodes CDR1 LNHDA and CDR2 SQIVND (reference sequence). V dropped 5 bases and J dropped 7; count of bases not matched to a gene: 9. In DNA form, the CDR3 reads TGTGCCAGTAGTTTAAGAGGGACAGGCAATGAAGCTTTCTTT. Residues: CASSLRGTGNEAFF.